A single sample gave rise to the 13 T cell receptor beta chains below, sequenced in a study of cytomegalovirus exposure and HLA in healthy donors. Primers included in the PCR were 60 Vbeta and 13 Jbeta primers. Some clones are missing from TCRdb's copy, which holds only in-frame ones; the method was immunoSEQ multiplex PCR. This table holds 90,000 or so clones, roughly 82% found once. Sequencing input: PBMCs. The receptor source for this set is a man under 40 in good health and CMV-seropositive.

The rearrangement links TRBV6-5 to TRBJ1-6, with 8 positions matching TRBD1. With 0 bases clipped from V and 16 bases from J, the junction kept 5 bases outside the gene matches. The germline gives CDR1 MNHEY, CDR2 SVGAGI. The CDR3 has 13 amino acids. The CDR3: CASSYSKDRELHF. The CDR3 bases are TGTGCCAGCAGTTACTCTAAGGACAGGGAACTCCACTTT.

This clone appeared a single time. This chain uses TRBV28 with TRBJ1-3; D gene unclear. V was shortened by 3 bases and J by 0 bases, with 12 bases between the two germline ends. From germline, CDR1 is MDHEN and CDR2 SYDVKM. The CDR3 runs to 16 residues. The CDR3 region is CASSFSSGISGNTIYF. The CDR3 coding sequence is TGTGCCAGCAGTTTCAGTTCCGGGATCTCTGGAAACACCATATATTTT.

The chain recombines TRBV29-1 with TRBJ1-1; 7 bases align to TRBD1. From germline, CDR1 is SQVTM and CDR2 ANQGSEA. The junction had 1 base not matched to a gene; V was cut back by 3 bases and J by 0 bases. The CDR3 consists of 13 residues. Written as DNA, the CDR3 is TGCAGCGTTGACGGGACAGTGAACACTGAAGCTTTCTTT. Its translation: CSVDGTVNTEAFF.

The chain has TRBV2 and TRBJ2-1, with TRBD1 matching 8 bases. The germline V gene encodes CDR1 SNHLY and CDR2 FYNNEI. The trim removed 6 bases at V and 6 bases at J, leaving 7 bases unmatched. CDR3 length: 14 residues. Here the CDR3 DNA reads TGTGCCAGCAGAGACAGGGGATTGGGCAATGAGCAGTTCTTC. As protein: CASRDRGLGNEQFF.

This clone has only one observation. The gene calls are TRBV4-1 and TRBJ2-7, with 7 nucleotides matching TRBD1. Germline values: CDR1 MGHRA, CDR2 YSYEKL. The CDR3 length is 17 residues. Trimming removed 0 bases from V and 4 bases from J; junction bases left unmatched: 12. The CDR3 region is CASSQELANRGRYEQYF. DNA of the CDR3: TGCGCCAGCAGCCAAGAACTCGCGAACAGGGGTCGGTACGAGCAGTACTTC.

The chain couples TRBV7-8 to TRBJ2-7; 10 nucleotides match TRBD1. The CDR3 contains 15 residues. The V and J ends lost 4 bases and 2 bases, in that order; junction bases with no gene match: 5. In germline, CDR1 is SGHVS, CDR2 FQNEAQ. Here the CDR3 reads CASSSSGQGTYEQYF. The CDR3 nucleotides are TGTGCCAGCAGCTCTTCGGGACAGGGGACCTACGAGCAGTACTTC.

This chain links TRBV28 with TRBJ2-7; TRBD2 aligns across 7 bases. The CDR3 spans 13 residues. The ends lost 3 bases at V and 4 bases at J; junction bases unmatched: 3. CDR1 is MDHEN, CDR2 SYDVKM, per germline. In nucleotides, the CDR3 is TGTGCCAGCAGTTTGGGGGGGTTTTACGAGCAGTACTTC. Translation gives CASSLGGFYEQYF.

This clone is a singleton in its sample. J is TRBJ1-1 and V is TRBV11-2; possibly TRBD1 for D (5 bases). Germline V gene sequence: CDR1 SGHAT, CDR2 FQNNGV. Between the trimmed V and J ends, which lost 8 bases and 0 bases, there was a span of 13 bases. The CDR3 runs to 14 residues. The DNA of the CDR3 is TGTGCCAGCTCCAGCAGGGTCGTGAACACTGAAGCTTTCTTT. The encoded protein is CASSSRVVNTEAFF.

The V and J genes are TRBV10-3 and TRBJ1-3; D call uncertain. Trimming removed 10 bases at V and 0 bases at J, with 7 bases between. Per the germline V gene, CDR1 is ENHRY and CDR2 is SYGVKD. There are 12 residues in the CDR3. The CDR3 loop is CATVASGNTIYF. In DNA form, the CDR3 reads TGTGCCACAGTAGCCTCTGGAAACACCATATATTTT.

The chain combines TRBV28 with TRBJ2-1; 10 nucleotides agree with TRBD2. Per the germline V gene, CDR1 is MDHEN and CDR2 is SYDVKM. The CDR3 spans 17 residues. Germline trimming cut 2 bases from V and 4 bases from J; bases unmatched to any gene: 8. The CDR3 bases are TGTGCCAGCAGTTTAAGGTCTAGCGGGAGACGATACAATGAGCAGTTCTTC. Translated: CASSLRSSGRRYNEQFF.

This clone was counted between two and nine times. The V and J genes are TRBV5-6 and TRBJ2-7; D is unclear. Germline V lookup: CDR1 SGHDT, CDR2 YYEEEE. Trimming left V 1 base short and J 3 bases short, with 5 bases between. This CDR3 region has 12 residues. CDR3 amino acids: CASSLNRYEQYF. CDR3 bases: TGTGCCAGCAGCTTGAATCGCTACGAGCAGTACTTC.

V gene TRBV6-5 combines with J gene TRBJ2-3; 9 nucleotides align to TRBD2. The CDR3 is 15 amino acids. V was clipped by 3 bases and J by 5 bases; unmatched bases: 6. The germline CDR1 and CDR2 sequences are MNHEY and SVGAGI. The CDR3 protein is CASSYRELAGDTQYF. The CDR3 DNA reads as TGTGCCAGCAGTTATCGGGAACTAGCGGGAGATACGCAGTATTTT.

V is TRBV19 and J is TRBJ2-2; 8 positions agree with TRBD1. In germline, CDR1 is LNHDA, CDR2 SQIVND (reference sequence). The length of the CDR3 is 18 residues. V trimming: 7 bases; J trimming: 6 bases; junction bases outside the gene matches: 19. For the CDR3, the DNA is TGTGCCAGTAACCCTTTTGGGGACAGGAACTATGGGGCCGGGGAGCTGTTTTTT. It specifies CASNPFGDRNYGAGELFF.